Listed here is a single T cell receptor (beta chain). The source of the sample is a study of long-term antiretroviral therapy in people with HIV. Version v3.0 of the immunoSEQ assay was performed at survey level. Some clones are missing from TCRdb's copy, which holds only in-frame ones; the method was immunoSEQ multiplex PCR. The sample lists 26,000 or so clones, more than 70% occurring once. Sequencing was performed on unsorted PBMCs, taken 3 years after starting antiretroviral therapy. The TCR comes from a man between 18 and 35 years old with HIV.

The CDR3 loop reads CASRGPAIYGYTF. CDR3 bases: TGTGCCAGCAGGGGCCCCGCAATCTATGGCTACACCTTC. The chain uses TRBV27 and TRBJ1-2; no reliable D call. The CDR3 contains 13 residues. V shed 6 bases and J shed 4 bases, with 12 bases lying between them. Germline V gene data show CDR1 as MNHEY and CDR2 as SMNVEV (reference sequence).